The 20 T cell receptor beta chains in this list originate from one sample, sequenced in a study of blood T cell repertoires in COVID-19. TCRdb keeps only in-frame clones here, not all; method: immunoSEQ multiplex PCR. The sample carries about 68,000 clones, 87% recorded once. The source material was peripheral blood. The receptors stem from a woman aged 50 to 60 with COVID-19, enrolled during active disease.

The chain couples TRBV12-5 to TRBJ1-1; D remains unclear. V was clipped by 6 bases and J by 4 bases, with 9 bases between them. The CDR3 sequence is 12 residues long. The germline V gene has CDR1 LGHNT and CDR2 FRNRAP. The CDR3 coding sequence is TGTGCTAGTGGGGGTCGGGGCACTGAAGCTTTCTTT. It is translated as CASGGRGTEAFF.

With respect to this clone: A junction end diverges from the germline sequence, so it may reflect a read error. V and J are TRBV28 and TRBJ1-5; no clear D gene. The CDR3 has 12 residues. The germline gives CDR1 MDHEN, CDR2 SYDVKM. CDR3 sequence reads: CASSVSYQPQHF. DNA of the CDR3: TGTGCCAGCAGTGTGAGCTATCAACCCCAGCATTTT. The entire variable domain, with the rest obtained from reference TRBV28 and TRBJ1-5, is as follows: DVKVTQSSRYLVKRTGEKVFLECVQDMDHENMFWYRQDPGLGLRLIYFSYDVKMKEKGDIPEGYSVSREKKERFSLILESASTNQTSMYLCASSVSYQPQHFGDGTRLSIL.

The chain links TRBV6-5 to TRBJ1-1; no definite D call. This CDR3 has 13 residues. V was clipped by 6 bases and J by 1 base, with 9 bases between them. Germline V lookup: CDR1 MNHEY, CDR2 SVGAGI. The CDR3 loop is CASSVLWNTEAFF. The CDR3 nucleotides read TGTGCCAGCAGCGTTCTATGGAACACTGAAGCTTTCTTT.

This clone has only one observation. The gene calls are TRBV6-4 and TRBJ2-5; 9 nucleotides agree with TRBD1. After removal of 8 bases from V and 3 bases from J, the junction contained 16 bases not matched to a gene. Germline V gene data show CDR1 as MRHNA and CDR2 as SNTAGT. The CDR3 sequence is 17 residues long. The CDR3 DNA follows: TGTGCCAGCGAGGGACAGGGACAATCGCGGGGAAAAGAGACCCAGTACTTC. This encodes CASEGQGQSRGKETQYF.

The chain combines TRBV7-2 with TRBJ2-3; 9 bases match TRBD2. V lost 7 bases to trimming and J lost 7 bases; unmatched junction nucleotides: 12. From germline, CDR1 is SGHTA and CDR2 FQGNSA. The CDR3 consists of 15 residues. The CDR3 DNA is TGTGCCAGCACCCAGGGTAGCGGGAGAGTTTATACGCAGTATTTT. Translated: CASTQGSGRVYTQYF.

The genes are TRBV7-2 and TRBJ1-6, with D unresolved. Germline loops: CDR1 SGHTA, CDR2 FQGNSA. This CDR3 is 15 amino acids long. With 4 bases removed from V and 0 bases from J, the gap between germline ends came to 7 bases. In nucleotides, the CDR3 is TGTGCCAGCAGCTCTGGTAGCTCCTATAATTCACCCCTCCACTTT. This sequence encodes CASSSGSSYNSPLHF. Drawing the rest from reference TRBV7-2 and TRBJ1-6, the complete variable domain is GAGVSQSPSNKVTEKGKDVELRCDPISGHTALYWYRQSLGQGLEFLIYFQGNSAPDKSGLPSDRFSAERTGGSVSTLTIQRTQQEDSAVYLCASSSGSSYNSPLHFGNGTRLTVT.

This clone turned up a few times. V gene TRBV5-5 combines with J gene TRBJ1-1; TRBD1 matches 7 bases. Germline CDR1 reads SGHKS; CDR2 reads YYEKEE (reference sequence). The CDR3 is 14 residues long. The J segment lost 0 bases and the V segment lost 5 bases, leaving 4 bases of the junction unmatched. The DNA of the CDR3 is TGTGCCAGCAGGATGACAGGGATGAACACTGAAGCTTTCTTT. Translating it yields CASRMTGMNTEAFF.

This clone was counted a single time. The gene calls are TRBV6-2 or TRBV6-3 and TRBJ2-7, with 7 bases that match TRBD2. The junction had 10 bases not matched to a gene; V was cut back by 6 bases and J by 5 bases. The CDR3 extends over 14 amino acids. Germline CDR1 is MNHEY and CDR2 is SVGEGT. The CDR3 protein is CASSQGMAGDEQYF. Here the CDR3 DNA reads TGTGCCAGCAGCCAAGGGATGGCGGGAGACGAGCAGTACTTC.

This clone was picked up one time. J is TRBJ2-1 and V is TRBV9; 10 bases align to TRBD2. Germline trimming cut 1 base from V and 10 bases from J; bases unmatched to any gene: 8. Per germline, CDR1 SGDLS and CDR2 YYNGEE. CDR3 length: 15 amino acids. CDR3 sequence reads: CASSVPSGSFGEQFF. Here the CDR3 DNA reads TGTGCCAGCAGCGTACCTAGCGGGAGTTTTGGGGAGCAGTTCTTC.

J is TRBJ2-1 and V is TRBV5-6; 9 bases agree with TRBD2. Germline V CDR1 and CDR2: SGHDT, YYEEEE. J was trimmed by 3 bases and V by 4 bases; bases with no gene match: 5. The CDR3 is 15 residues long. DNA of the CDR3: TGTGCCAGCAGCACCGGACTAGCGCACTACAATGAGCAGTTCTTC. Protein product: CASSTGLAHYNEQFF. The entire variable domain, with the rest obtained from reference TRBV5-6 and TRBJ2-1, is as follows: DAGVTQSPTHLIKTRGQQVTLRCSPKSGHDTVSWYQQALGQGPQFIFQYYEEEERQRGNFPDRFSGHQFPNYSSELNVNALLLGDSALYLCASSTGLAHYNEQFFGPGTRLTVL.

The V call is TRBV7-9, the J call TRBJ2-1, with 13 bases identical to TRBD2. CDR3 length: 15 amino acids. V shed 5 bases, J shed 6 bases, and the junction held 4 bases outside the gene matches. From germline, CDR1 is SEHNR and CDR2 FQNEAQ (reference sequence). CDR3 sequence (DNA): TGTGCCAGCAGCGTGACTAGCGGGAGGATCAATGAGCAGTTCTTC. It is translated as CASSVTSGRINEQFF. Full variable domain (outside the CDR3, taken from reference TRBV7-9 and TRBJ2-1): DTGVSQNPRHKITKRGQNVTFRCDPISEHNRLYWYRQTLGQGPEFLTYFQNEAQLEKSRLLSDRFSAERPKGSFSTLEIQRTEQGDSAMYLCASSVTSGRINEQFFGPGTRLTVL.

This chain uses TRBV7-2 with TRBJ2-2; D not certain. CDR3 size: 12 residues. The germline V gene encodes CDR1 SGHTA and CDR2 FQGNSA. Trimming removed 5 bases at V and 4 bases at J, with 5 bases between. The DNA for the CDR3 is TGTGCCAGCAGCCCCCTCACCGGGGAGCTGTTTTTT. Protein: CASSPLTGELFF.

This chain joins TRBV3-1 (or the pseudogene TRBV3-2) and TRBJ2-1; 8 positions agree with TRBD1. Per the germline V gene, CDR1 is LGHDT and CDR2 is YNNKEL (reference sequence). This CDR3 contains 15 residues. Losses at the gene ends were 3 bases for V and 8 bases for J; bases not matched to a gene: 9. The CDR3 sequence is CASSHGTGGGDEQFF. The CDR3 bases are TGTGCCAGCAGCCATGGGACAGGAGGAGGTGATGAGCAGTTCTTC.

This chain joins TRBV20-1 and TRBJ2-7; D not certain. The CDR3 is 13 amino acids. CDR1 and CDR2 from the germline V gene are DFQATT and SNEGSKA (reference sequence). V was trimmed by 3 bases and J by 2 bases, leaving 11 bases between them. The CDR3 reads CSASLQSAYEQYF. For the CDR3, the DNA is TGCAGTGCTAGTTTACAGTCGGCCTACGAGCAGTACTTC.

The V gene is TRBV11-3, the J gene TRBJ2-3, with D possibly matching TRBD2 (6 bases). V was shortened by 3 bases and J by 3 bases, with 16 bases between the two germline ends. Germline values: CDR1 SGHNT, CDR2 YENEEA. The CDR3 is made up of 16 amino acids. The CDR3 region has the DNA TGTGCCAGCAGCTTTCAACTTTCCGGAGGGACAGATACGCAGTATTTT. Translating gives CASSFQLSGGTDTQYF.

The chain carries TRBV30 and TRBJ1-5; maybe TRBD1 (6 bases). CDR3 length: 14 residues. V lost 2 bases, J lost 4 bases, and 12 bases lay in between. CDR1 and CDR2 (germline): GTSNPN, SVGIG (reference sequence). This CDR3 reads CAWSKGGLNQPQHF. In nucleotides, the CDR3 is TGTGCCTGGAGTAAAGGGGGATTAAATCAGCCCCAGCATTTT.

The chain employs TRBV19 and TRBJ2-1; TRBD2 matches 14 bases. V dropped 10 bases and J dropped 7; count of bases not matched to a gene: 6. This CDR3 comprises 14 residues. Germline V gene lookup returns CDR1 LNHDA and CDR2 SQIVND (reference sequence). The CDR3 is CATGGLAGDNEQFF. For the CDR3, the DNA is TGTGCCACCGGGGGACTAGCGGGAGATAATGAGCAGTTCTTC.

The chain links TRBV5-1 to TRBJ1-1; no firm D call. V was clipped by 0 bases and J by 5 bases, with 8 bases between them. CDR3 length: 13 residues. Germline CDR1 SGHRS, CDR2 YFSETQ. The CDR3 loop reads CASSLVAGTEAFF. The CDR3, as DNA: TGCGCCAGCAGCTTGGTAGCGGGGACTGAAGCTTTCTTT. Combining the CDR3 with reference TRBV5-1 and TRBJ1-1 gives the whole variable domain KAGVTQTPRYLIKTRGQQVTLSCSPISGHRSVSWYQQTPGQGLQFLFEYFSETQRNKGNFPGRFSGRQFSNSRSEMNVSTLELGDSALYLCASSLVAGTEAFFGQGTRLTVV.

The chain joins TRBV5-1 to TRBJ2-1; tentatively, D is TRBD2 (6 bases). Germline values: CDR1 SGHRS, CDR2 YFSETQ. CDR3 length: 14 amino acids. The V end was cut by 0 bases, the J end by 7 bases, with 11 bases between. Here the CDR3 reads CASSLDGRGNEQFF. The CDR3 region has the DNA TGCGCCAGCAGCTTGGACGGGAGAGGGAATGAGCAGTTCTTC.

This clone has a single count. The chain recombines TRBV27 with TRBJ2-3; D is possibly TRBD2 (6 bases). V lost 1 base and J lost 4, with 6 bases in between. The CDR3 is 13 residues long. Germline V gene sequence: CDR1 MNHEY, CDR2 SMNVEV (reference sequence). The CDR3 region is CASSLWEADTQYF. In DNA, the CDR3 is TGTGCCAGCAGTTTATGGGAGGCAGATACGCAGTATTTT.